This T cell receptor (beta chain) is from a study of OX40 agonist ivuxolimab in advanced cancers. For the study at large: Partial responses were recorded for three patients, including one with hepatocellular carcinoma and two with cutaneous melanoma.

Produced via immunoSEQ multiplex PCR; TCRdb's table is partial and in-frame only. The table lists around 19,000 clones, 75% to 80% of them singletons, with roughly 14% in the top ten. Points from the study as a whole: Normalized T-cell clonal expansion was also low in a subset of nonresponders.

V gave up 4 bases and J gave up 6 bases, with 10 bases separating them. Germline V lookup: CDR1 SGHVS, CDR2 FNYEAQ. The CDR3 totals 12 residues. With regard to this clone: Its antigen is unidentified.

The TCR originated in an adult with an advanced solid tumor such as melanoma, head and neck, liver or kidney cancer. The sample here was CD4+ or CD8+ T cells sorted from blood, taken in a trial of the OX40 agonist ivuxolimab. The chain employs TRBV7-6 and TRBJ2-7; no clear D gene. The CDR3 protein is CASSSGAFEQYF. CDR3 coding DNA: TGTGCCAGCAGCTCCGGCGCTTTCGAGCAGTACTTC.